This T cell receptor (beta chain) is from a study of post-analysis software for immune sequencing data (dated by TCRdb to between 2014 and 2016). Some background on the complete study: The recorded disease courses included relapsing-remitting, secondary progressive and progressive-relapsing multiple sclerosis, and some patients had no subtype annotation. The multiple sclerosis patient repertoires were compared with 11 previously published healthy control repertoires from donors aged roughly 6 to 25 years. A subset of samples was prepared in parallel using single-end sample barcoding, then pooled and co-amplified after Illumina adapter ligation.

About this clonotype: Which antigen it targets is not known. Base qualities are not at hand, and no much larger clone is one base apart.

The germline V gene supplies CDR1 SQVTM and CDR2 ANQGSEA. The CDR3 goes from the cysteine to the phenylalanine over 15 residues. Only the CDR3 DNA stays, 45 bases, in frame from base 1. To demonstrate the VDJtools post-analysis software, TCR beta repertoires were profiled from the peripheral blood of more than 10 young patients with multiple sclerosis. The patients with multiple sclerosis were children and adolescents between about 6 and 16 years of age. Library generation was performed with PCR. Sequencing took place on an Illumina HiSeq 2500. Unique molecular identifiers were incorporated into TCR beta cDNA libraries to reduce PCR and sequencing biases. Roughly 0.5 million cDNA molecules were obtained per 1 to 10 million input T cells, so each molecule approximated one T cell. Patient libraries were prepared and sequenced with the same protocol used for the earlier healthy control dataset. Within a given batch, samples were prepared together, multiplexed and sequenced on the same HiSeq lane. The authors processed their data as follows. MIGEC handled the raw barcoded reads, throwing out single-read molecular identifier groups before consensus assembly and CDR3 extraction. Clonotype tables were post-analysed with VDJtools, and diversity was normalized by down-sampling all datasets to the smallest sample size. Repertoire overlap clustering matched CDR3 amino acid but not nucleotide sequences to correct batch-related cross-sample contamination. TCRdb cleaned the public reads at Q25 with fastp, built clones with MiXCR and kept in-frame beta chains. Each entry is one CDR3 protein sequence, shown with its most common DNA and genes. These V and J calls derive from TCRdb rather than the authors' analysis. The sample table lists around 400,000 distinct CDR3 sequences, more than 30% of them with a count of one. The ten largest clones capture less than 8% of the sample.

The paper as a whole reports these results and caveats: Normalized Chao1 diversity was significantly lower in multiple sclerosis patients than controls, suggesting substantial peripheral T-cell clonal expansion. When samples were clustered directly using the F measure, samples prepared in the same batch co-clustered strongly, which prompted a batch-effect correction. The multiple sclerosis patient group was slightly younger than the control group. Significantly higher frequencies in patients than in controls were found for five or six TRBV segments, including TRBV5-6, TRBV5-1 and TRBV20-1.

The rearrangement combines TRBV29-1 with TRBJ2-5; D gene: possibly TRBD1, on 6 matching bases. The J call could be wrong; TRBJ2-7 is a better fit for the DNA end. The sequence came from a girl aged 2 to 10 with multiple sclerosis. Material for sequencing was blood. For the CDR3, the sequence is CSVEDRQGSAYEQYF. At the DNA level, the sequence is TGCAGCGTTGAAGATCGGCAGGGGTCCGCCTACGAGCAGTACTTC.